This T cell receptor (beta chain) was recorded in a study of T-cell reconstitution after alpha-beta-depleted transplantation in children. A TCRbeta library incorporating unique molecular identifiers was prepared. From the PCR reads, TCRdb called clonotypes with MiXCR, one entry per CDR3 protein. The sample includes some 840,000 distinct CDR3 sequences, 16% of them seen just once. The sample holds many counts of this clonotype. Its cognate antigen is unknown. Trimming cost V 3 bases and J 2 bases; bases outside gene matches: 8. This CDR3 contains 16 residues. In germline, CDR1 is ENHRY, CDR2 SYGVKD. General study results and limits: Diversity and T-cell counts at one year after transplant derived mostly from new T cells.

The source is a male patient under 18 who had a stem cell transplant for acute lymphoblastic leukemia, so the T cells may come from the graft donor. The chain carries TRBV10-3 and TRBJ2-7; TRBD1 matches 9 bases. The material was PBMCs, mostly from graft donor cells, obtained 360 days after TCRalphabeta/CD19-depleted stem cell transplant. CDR3 region: CAISDYRTGDTYEQYF. The CDR3 DNA is TGTGCCATCAGTGATTACCGGACAGGGGATACCTACGAGCAGTACTTC.